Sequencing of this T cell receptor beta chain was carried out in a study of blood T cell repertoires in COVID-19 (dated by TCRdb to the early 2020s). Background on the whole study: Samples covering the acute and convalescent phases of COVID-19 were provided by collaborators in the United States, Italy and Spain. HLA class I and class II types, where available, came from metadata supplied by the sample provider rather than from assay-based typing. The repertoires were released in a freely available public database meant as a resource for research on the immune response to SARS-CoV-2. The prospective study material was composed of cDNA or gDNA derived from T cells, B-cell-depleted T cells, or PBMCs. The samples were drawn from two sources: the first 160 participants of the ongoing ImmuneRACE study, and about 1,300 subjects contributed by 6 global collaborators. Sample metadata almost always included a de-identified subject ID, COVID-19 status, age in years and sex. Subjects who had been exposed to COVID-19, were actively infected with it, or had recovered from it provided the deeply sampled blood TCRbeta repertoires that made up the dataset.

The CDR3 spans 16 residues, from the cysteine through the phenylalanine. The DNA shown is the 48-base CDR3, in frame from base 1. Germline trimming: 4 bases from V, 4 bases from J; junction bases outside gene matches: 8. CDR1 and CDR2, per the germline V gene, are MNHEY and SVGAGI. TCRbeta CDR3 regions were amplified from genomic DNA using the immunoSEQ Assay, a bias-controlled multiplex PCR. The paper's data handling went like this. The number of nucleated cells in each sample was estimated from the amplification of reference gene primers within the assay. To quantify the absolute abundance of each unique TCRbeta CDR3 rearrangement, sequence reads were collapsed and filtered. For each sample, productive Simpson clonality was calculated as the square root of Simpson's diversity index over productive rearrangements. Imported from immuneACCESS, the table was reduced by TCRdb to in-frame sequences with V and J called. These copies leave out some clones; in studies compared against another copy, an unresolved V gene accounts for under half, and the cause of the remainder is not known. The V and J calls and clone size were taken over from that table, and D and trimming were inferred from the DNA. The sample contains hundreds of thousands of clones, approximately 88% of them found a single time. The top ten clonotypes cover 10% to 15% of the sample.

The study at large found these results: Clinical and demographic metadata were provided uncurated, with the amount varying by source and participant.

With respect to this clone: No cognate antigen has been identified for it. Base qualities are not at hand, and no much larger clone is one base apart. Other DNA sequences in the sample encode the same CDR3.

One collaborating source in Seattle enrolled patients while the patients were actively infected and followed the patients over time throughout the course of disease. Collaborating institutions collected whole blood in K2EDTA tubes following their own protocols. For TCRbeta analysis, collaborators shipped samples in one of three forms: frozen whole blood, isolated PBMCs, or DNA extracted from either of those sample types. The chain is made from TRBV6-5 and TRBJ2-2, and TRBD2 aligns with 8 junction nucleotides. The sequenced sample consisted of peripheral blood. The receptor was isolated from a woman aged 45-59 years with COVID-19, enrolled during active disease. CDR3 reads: CASSSLRGGTTGELFF. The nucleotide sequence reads TGTGCCAGCAGTTCCCTCCGGGGGGGGACCACCGGGGAGCTGTTTTTT.